The source of this T cell receptor (beta chain) is a study of T cells in Graves' hyperthyroidism and ophthalmopathy. This clonotype was counted many times. CDR3 length: 12 amino acids. The germline V and J ends were trimmed by 6 bases and 2 bases, with 5 bases remaining between them. RNA transcripts provided the source from which TCR beta CDR3 regions were amplified. HTBI primers were used for first-round RT-PCR of the TCR CDR3. TCRdb called the multiplex PCR reads again in MiXCR, with one record for every CDR3 protein. The top ten clones hold about a sixth of a sample with 730,000 or so distinct CDR3 sequences, roughly 20% of them seen once.

This TCR was recovered from a woman in her fifties or sixties with Graves' hyperthyroidism that later progressed to Graves' ophthalmopathy. Sequenced material: blood. The chain couples TRBV12-3 or TRBV12-4 to TRBJ1-3; D possibly corresponds to TRBD1 (5 bases). This chain's CDR3 is CASRGPGNTIYF. CDR3 nucleotide sequence: TGTGCCAGCAGGGGGCCTGGAAACACCATATATTTT.